This T cell receptor beta chain was captured in a study of shared clonotypes between healthy human individuals. J gave up 1 base and V 0 bases, and 3 bases lay outside the gene matches. The CDR3 has 15 residues. Per the germline V gene, CDR1 is SGHRS and CDR2 is YFSETQ. Those who donated were healthy HIV-negative adults, with no recent acute infections or vaccinations reported. Study-level results: Naive subsets, compared against memory subsets, generally had larger estimated richness values.

Genomic DNA from each subset was divided evenly over several immunoSEQ plates. The assay was immunoSEQ multiplex PCR, and TCRdb's table has in-frame clones only and misses some. The sample shows 1.4 million or so clones, 98% to 99% of them seen only once. Regarding this clone: Antigen specificity is unknown. Different DNA sequences within this sample yield the same CDR3.

The TCR comes from a man between 25 and 39 years old in good health. Sequences were obtained from naive CD4+ T cells sorted from blood. As to subset: CD45RA+ positively selected. The genes are TRBV5-1 and TRBJ2-7, with 8 nucleotides matching TRBD2. In nucleotides, the CDR3 is TGCGCCAGCAGCTTGGGAGCGGGAGTATCCTACGAGCAGTACTTC. It encodes CASSLGAGVSYEQYF.